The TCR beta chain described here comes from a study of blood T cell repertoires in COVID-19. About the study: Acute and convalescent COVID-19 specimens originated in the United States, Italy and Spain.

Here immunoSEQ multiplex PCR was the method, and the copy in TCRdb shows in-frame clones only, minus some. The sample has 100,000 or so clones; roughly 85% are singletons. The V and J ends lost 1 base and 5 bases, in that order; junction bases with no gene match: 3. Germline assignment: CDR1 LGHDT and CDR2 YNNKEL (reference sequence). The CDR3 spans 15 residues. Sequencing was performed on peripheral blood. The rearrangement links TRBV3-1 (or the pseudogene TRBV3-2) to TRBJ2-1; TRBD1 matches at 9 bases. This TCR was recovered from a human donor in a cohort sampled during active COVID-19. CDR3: CASSQGTGVHNEQFF. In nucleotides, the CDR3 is TGTGCCAGCAGCCAAGGGACAGGGGTCCACAATGAGCAGTTCTTC.